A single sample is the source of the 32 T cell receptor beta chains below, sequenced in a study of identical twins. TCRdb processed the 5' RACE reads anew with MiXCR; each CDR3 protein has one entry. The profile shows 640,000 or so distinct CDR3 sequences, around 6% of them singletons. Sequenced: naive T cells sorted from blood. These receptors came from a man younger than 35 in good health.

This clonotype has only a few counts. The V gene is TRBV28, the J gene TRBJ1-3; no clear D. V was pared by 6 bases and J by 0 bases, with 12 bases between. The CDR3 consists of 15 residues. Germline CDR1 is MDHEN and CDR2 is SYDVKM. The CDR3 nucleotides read TGTGCCAGCAGCCCGAGGTTGAGCTCTGGAAACACCATATATTTT. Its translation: CASSPRLSSGNTIYF.

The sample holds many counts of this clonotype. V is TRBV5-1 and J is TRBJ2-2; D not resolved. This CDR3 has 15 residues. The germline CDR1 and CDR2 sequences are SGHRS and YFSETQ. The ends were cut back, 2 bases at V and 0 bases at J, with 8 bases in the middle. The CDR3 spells CASSFFGTNTGELFF. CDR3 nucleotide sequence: TGCGCCAGCAGCTTTTTTGGGACGAACACCGGGGAGCTGTTTTTT.

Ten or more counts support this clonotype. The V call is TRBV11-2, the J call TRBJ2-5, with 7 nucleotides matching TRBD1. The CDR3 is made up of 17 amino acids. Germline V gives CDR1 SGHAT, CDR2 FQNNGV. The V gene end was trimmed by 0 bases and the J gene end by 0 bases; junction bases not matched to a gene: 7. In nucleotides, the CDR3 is TGTGCCAGCAGCTTAGATCAGAGGGGGCATTACCAAGAGACCCAGTACTTC. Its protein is CASSLDQRGHYQETQYF.

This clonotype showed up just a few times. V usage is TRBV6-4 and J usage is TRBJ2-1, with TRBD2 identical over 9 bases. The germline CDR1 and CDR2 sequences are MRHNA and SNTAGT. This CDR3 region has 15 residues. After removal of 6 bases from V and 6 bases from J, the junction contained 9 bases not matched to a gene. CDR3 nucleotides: TGTGCCAGCAGCGTTAGCGGGAGTACCGGCAATGAGCAGTTCTTC. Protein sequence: CASSVSGSTGNEQFF.

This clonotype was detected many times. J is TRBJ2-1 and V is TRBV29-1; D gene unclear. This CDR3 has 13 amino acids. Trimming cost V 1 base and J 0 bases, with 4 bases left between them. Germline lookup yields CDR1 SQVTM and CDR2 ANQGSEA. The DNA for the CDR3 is TGCAGCGTTGAAGCGAGCTCCTACAATGAGCAGTTCTTC. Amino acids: CSVEASSYNEQFF.

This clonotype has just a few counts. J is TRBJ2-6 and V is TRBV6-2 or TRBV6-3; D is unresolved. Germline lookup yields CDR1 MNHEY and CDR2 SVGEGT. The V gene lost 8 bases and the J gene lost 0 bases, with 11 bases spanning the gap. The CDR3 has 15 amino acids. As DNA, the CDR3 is TGTGCCAGCCAAACAGCACCCTCTGGGGCCAACGTCCTGACTTTC. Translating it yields CASQTAPSGANVLTF.

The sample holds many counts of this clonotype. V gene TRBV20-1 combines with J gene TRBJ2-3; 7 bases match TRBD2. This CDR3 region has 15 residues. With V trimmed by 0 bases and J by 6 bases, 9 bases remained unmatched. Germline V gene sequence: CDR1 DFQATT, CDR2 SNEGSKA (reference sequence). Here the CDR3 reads CSARDWTRAGDTQYF. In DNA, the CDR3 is TGCAGTGCTAGAGACTGGACTAGAGCCGGGGATACGCAGTATTTT.

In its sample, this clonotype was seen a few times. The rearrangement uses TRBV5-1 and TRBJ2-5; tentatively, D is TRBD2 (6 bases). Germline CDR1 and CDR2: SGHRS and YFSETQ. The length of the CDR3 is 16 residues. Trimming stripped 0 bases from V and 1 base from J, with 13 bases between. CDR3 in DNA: TGCGCCAGCAGCTTGGGAGCAACCGGGGGCCAAGAGACCCAGTACTTC. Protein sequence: CASSLGATGGQETQYF.

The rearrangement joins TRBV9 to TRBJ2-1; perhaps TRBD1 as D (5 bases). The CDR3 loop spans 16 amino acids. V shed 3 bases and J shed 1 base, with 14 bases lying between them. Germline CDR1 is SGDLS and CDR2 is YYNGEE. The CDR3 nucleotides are TGTGCCAGCAGCGATCGACAGCTGGGGTCCTACAATGAGCAGTTCTTC. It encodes CASSDRQLGSYNEQFF.

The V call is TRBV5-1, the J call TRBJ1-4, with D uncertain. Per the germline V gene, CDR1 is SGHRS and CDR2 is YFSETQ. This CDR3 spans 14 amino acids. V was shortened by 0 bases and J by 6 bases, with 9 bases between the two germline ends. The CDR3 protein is CASSLGTPDEKLFF. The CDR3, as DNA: TGCGCCAGCAGCTTGGGTACGCCGGATGAAAAACTGTTTTTT.

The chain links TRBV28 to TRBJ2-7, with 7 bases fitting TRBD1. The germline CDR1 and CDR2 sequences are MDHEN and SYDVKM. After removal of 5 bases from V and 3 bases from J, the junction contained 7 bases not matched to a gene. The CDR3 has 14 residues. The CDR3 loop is CASSPDRVGYEQYF. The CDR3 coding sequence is TGTGCCAGCAGTCCTGACAGGGTGGGCTACGAGCAGTACTTC.

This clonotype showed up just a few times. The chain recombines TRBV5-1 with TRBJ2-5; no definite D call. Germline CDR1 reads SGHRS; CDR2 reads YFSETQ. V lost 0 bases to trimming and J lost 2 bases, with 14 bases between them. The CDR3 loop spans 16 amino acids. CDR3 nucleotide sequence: TGCGCCAGCAGCTTGGGGGCCAGAACTATACAAGAGACCCAGTACTTC. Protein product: CASSLGARTIQETQYF.

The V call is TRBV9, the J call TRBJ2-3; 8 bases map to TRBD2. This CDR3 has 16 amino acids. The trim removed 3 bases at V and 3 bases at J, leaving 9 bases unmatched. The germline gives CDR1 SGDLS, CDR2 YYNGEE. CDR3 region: CASSARGGGGTDTQYF. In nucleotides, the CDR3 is TGTGCCAGCAGCGCCCGGGGGGGAGGAGGTACAGATACGCAGTATTTT. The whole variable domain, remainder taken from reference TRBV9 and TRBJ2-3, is DSGVTQTPKHLITATGQRVTLRCSPRSGDLSVYWYQQSLDQGLQFLIQYYNGEERAKGNILERFSAQQFPDLHSELNLSSLELGDSALYFCASSARGGGGTDTQYFGPGTRLTVL.

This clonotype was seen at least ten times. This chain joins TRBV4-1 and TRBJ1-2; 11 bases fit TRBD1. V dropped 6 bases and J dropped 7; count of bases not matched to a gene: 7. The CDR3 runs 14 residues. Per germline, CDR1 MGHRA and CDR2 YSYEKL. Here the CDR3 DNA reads TGCGCCAGCAGACCCTCCGGGACAGGGGGTGGCTACACCTTC. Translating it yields CASRPSGTGGGYTF.

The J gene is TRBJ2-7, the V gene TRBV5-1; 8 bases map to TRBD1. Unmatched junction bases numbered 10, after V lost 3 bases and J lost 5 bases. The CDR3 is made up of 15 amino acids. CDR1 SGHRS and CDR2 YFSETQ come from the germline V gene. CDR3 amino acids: CASSSLPGGLNEQYF. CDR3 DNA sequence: TGCGCCAGCAGCTCCTTACCAGGGGGCCTAAACGAGCAGTACTTC. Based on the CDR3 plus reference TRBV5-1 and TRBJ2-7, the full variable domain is KAGVTQTPRYLIKTRGQQVTLSCSPISGHRSVSWYQQTPGQGLQFLFEYFSETQRNKGNFPGRFSGRQFSNSRSEMNVSTLELGDSALYLCASSSLPGGLNEQYFGPGTRLTVT.

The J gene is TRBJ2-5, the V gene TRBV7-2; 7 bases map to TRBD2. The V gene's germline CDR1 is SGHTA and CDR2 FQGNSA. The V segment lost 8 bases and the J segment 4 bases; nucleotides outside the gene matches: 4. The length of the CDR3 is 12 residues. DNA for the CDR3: TGTGCCAGCGGCGGGAGTATAGAGACCCAGTACTTC. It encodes CASGGSIETQYF.

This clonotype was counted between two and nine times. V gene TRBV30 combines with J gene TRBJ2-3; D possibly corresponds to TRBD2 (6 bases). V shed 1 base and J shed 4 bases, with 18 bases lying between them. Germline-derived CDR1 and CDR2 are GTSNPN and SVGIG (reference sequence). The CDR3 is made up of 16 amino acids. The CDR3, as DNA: TGTGCCTGGAGTGGGGTAGCGGTGGTTGTTTCAGATACGCAGTATTTT. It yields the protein CAWSGVAVVVSDTQYF.

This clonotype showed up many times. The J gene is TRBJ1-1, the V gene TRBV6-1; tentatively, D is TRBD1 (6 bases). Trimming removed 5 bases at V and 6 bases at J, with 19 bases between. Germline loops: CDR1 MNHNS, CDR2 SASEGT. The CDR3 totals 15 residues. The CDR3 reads CASSQYRESRAEAFF. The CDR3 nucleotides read TGTGCCAGCAGTCAATACAGGGAGTCTCGGGCTGAAGCTTTCTTT.

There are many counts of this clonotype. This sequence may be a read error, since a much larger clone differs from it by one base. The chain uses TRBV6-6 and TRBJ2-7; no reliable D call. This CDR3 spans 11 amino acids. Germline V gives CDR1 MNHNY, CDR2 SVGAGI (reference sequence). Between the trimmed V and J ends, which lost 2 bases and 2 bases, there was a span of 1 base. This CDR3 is CASSYTYEQYF. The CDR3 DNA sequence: TGTGCCAGCAGTTACACCTACGAGCAGTACTTC.

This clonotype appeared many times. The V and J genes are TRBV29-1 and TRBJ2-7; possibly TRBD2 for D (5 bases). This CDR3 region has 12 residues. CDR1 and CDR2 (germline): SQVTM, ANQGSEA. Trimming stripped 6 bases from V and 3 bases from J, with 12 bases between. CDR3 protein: CSVRTGGYEQYV. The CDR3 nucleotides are TGCAGCGTCCGAACTGGAGGCTACGAGCAGTACGTC.

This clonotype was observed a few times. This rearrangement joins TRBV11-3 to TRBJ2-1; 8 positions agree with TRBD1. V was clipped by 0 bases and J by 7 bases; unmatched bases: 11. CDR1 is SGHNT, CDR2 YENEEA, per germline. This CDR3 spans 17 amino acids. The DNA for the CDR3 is TGTGCCAGCAGCTTAGATCCTCAGGGGGCTACGCCGAATGAGCAGTTCTTC. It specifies CASSLDPQGATPNEQFF.

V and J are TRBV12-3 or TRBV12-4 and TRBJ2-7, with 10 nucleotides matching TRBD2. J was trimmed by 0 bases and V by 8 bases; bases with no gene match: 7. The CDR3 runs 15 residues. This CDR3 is CASGSAGGSSYEQYF. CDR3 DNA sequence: TGTGCCAGCGGGTCAGCGGGAGGGAGCTCCTACGAGCAGTACTTC.

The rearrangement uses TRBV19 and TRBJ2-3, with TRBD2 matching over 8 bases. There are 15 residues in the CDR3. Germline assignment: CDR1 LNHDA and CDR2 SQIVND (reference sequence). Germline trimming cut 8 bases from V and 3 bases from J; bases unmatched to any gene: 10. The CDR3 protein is CASQEASGSTDTQYF. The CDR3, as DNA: TGTGCCAGTCAGGAGGCTAGCGGGTCTACAGATACGCAGTATTTT.

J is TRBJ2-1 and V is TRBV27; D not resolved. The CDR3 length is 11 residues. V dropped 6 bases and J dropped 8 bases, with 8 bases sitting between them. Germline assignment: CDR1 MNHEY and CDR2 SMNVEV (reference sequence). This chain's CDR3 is CASRSIYEQFF. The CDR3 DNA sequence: TGTGCCAGCAGGTCCATCTATGAGCAGTTCTTC.

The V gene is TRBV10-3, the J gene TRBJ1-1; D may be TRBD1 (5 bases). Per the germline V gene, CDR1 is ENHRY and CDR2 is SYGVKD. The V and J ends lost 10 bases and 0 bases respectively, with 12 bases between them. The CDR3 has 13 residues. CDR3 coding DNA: TGTGCCACCAACGGGGGTATGAACACTGAAGCTTTCTTT. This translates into CATNGGMNTEAFF.

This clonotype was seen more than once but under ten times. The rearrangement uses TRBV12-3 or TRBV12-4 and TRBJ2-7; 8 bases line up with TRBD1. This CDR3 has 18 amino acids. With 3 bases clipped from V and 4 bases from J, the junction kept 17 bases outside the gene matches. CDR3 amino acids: CASSFMGQVLLAQYEQYV. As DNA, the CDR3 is TGTGCCAGCAGTTTTATGGGACAGGTCTTACTAGCACAATACGAGCAGTACGTC.

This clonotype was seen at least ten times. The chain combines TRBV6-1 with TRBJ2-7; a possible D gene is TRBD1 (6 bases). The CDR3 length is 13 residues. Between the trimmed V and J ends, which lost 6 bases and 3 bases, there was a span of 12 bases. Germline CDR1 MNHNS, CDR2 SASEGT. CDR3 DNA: TGTGCCAGCAGGGAGACAGGCGTCTACGAGCAGTACTTC. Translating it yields CASRETGVYEQYF.

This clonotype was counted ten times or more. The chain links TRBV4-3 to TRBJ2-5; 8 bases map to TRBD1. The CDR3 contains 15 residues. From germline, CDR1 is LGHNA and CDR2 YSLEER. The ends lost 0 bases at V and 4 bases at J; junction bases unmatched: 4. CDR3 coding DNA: TGCGCCAGCAGCCAAGAATCGGACAGGGCAGAGACCCAGTACTTC. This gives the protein CASSQESDRAETQYF.

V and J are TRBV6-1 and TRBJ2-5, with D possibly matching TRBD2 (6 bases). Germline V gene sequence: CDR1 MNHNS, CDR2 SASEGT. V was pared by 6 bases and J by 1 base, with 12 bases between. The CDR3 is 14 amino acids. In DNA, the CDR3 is TGTGCCAGCAGGCACCAGGGACTCCAAGAGACCCAGTACTTC. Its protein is CASRHQGLQETQYF.

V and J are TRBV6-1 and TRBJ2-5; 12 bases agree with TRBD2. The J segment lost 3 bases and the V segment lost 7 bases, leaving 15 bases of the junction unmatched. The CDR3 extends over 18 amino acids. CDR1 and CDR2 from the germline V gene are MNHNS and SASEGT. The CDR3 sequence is CASTPSLAGGKLKETQYF. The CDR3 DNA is TGTGCCAGCACCCCCTCCCTAGCGGGAGGGAAACTTAAAGAGACCCAGTACTTC.

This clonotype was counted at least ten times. Written as DNA, the CDR3 is TGTGCCAGCAGTGAATGGCCTCGGGACGAGCAGTACGTC. Its protein is CASSEWPRDEQYV. This sequence joins TRBV6-1 and TRBJ2-7; D not certain. The germline V and J ends were trimmed by 2 bases and 5 bases, with 10 bases remaining between them. The CDR3 spans 13 residues. Germline assignment: CDR1 MNHNS and CDR2 SASEGT.

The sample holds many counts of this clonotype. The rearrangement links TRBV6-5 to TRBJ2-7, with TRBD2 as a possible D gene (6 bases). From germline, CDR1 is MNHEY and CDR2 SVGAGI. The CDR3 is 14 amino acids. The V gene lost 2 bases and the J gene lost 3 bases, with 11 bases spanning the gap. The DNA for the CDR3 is TGTGCCAGCAGTTACCGGCGCGGGAACTACGAGCAGTACGTC. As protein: CASSYRRGNYEQYV.